The 3 T cell receptor beta chains given below trace back to one sample, sequenced in a study of T cell changes during pregnancy in multiple sclerosis. Libraries were prepared by immunoSEQ multiplex PCR; TCRdb keeps only in-frame clonotypes and omits some of them. Here the sample spans more than 20,000 clones, approximately 92% being singletons. Specimen: CD8+ T cells from peripheral blood mononuclear cells, collected in the third trimester of pregnancy. Receptors were obtained from a female donor with multiple sclerosis, enrolled in a pregnancy study.

The chain's CDR3 is CASSTGMYLYTF. The DNA for the CDR3 is TGTGCCAGTAGTACAGGGATGTACCTCTACACCTTC. This chain connects TRBV19 to TRBJ1-2; tentatively, D is TRBD1 (5 bases). The ends were cut back, 4 bases at V and 10 bases at J, with 13 bases in the middle. The CDR3 sequence is 12 residues long. Looked up from germline, CDR1 is LNHDA and CDR2 is SQIVND (reference sequence).

This clone was counted between two and nine times. This rearrangement joins TRBV4-1 to TRBJ2-7; 7 nucleotides match TRBD1. The V gene end was trimmed by 5 bases and the J gene end by 2 bases; junction bases not matched to a gene: 3. The germline gives CDR1 MGHRA, CDR2 YSYEKL. CDR3 size: 13 residues. CDR3 sequence reads: CASSYGQAYEQYF. The CDR3 bases are TGCGCCAGCAGCTACGGACAGGCCTACGAGCAGTACTTC.

The chain employs TRBV27 and TRBJ2-3; D possibly corresponds to TRBD2 (6 bases). CDR1 MNHEY and CDR2 SMNVEV come from the germline V gene (reference sequence). This CDR3 is built from 13 residues. Trimming took off 6 bases at V and 7 bases at J, with 14 bases between the two ends. CDR3: CASRPGGRYTQYF. For the CDR3, the DNA is TGTGCCAGCAGGCCAGGAGGGCGATATACGCAGTATTTT.